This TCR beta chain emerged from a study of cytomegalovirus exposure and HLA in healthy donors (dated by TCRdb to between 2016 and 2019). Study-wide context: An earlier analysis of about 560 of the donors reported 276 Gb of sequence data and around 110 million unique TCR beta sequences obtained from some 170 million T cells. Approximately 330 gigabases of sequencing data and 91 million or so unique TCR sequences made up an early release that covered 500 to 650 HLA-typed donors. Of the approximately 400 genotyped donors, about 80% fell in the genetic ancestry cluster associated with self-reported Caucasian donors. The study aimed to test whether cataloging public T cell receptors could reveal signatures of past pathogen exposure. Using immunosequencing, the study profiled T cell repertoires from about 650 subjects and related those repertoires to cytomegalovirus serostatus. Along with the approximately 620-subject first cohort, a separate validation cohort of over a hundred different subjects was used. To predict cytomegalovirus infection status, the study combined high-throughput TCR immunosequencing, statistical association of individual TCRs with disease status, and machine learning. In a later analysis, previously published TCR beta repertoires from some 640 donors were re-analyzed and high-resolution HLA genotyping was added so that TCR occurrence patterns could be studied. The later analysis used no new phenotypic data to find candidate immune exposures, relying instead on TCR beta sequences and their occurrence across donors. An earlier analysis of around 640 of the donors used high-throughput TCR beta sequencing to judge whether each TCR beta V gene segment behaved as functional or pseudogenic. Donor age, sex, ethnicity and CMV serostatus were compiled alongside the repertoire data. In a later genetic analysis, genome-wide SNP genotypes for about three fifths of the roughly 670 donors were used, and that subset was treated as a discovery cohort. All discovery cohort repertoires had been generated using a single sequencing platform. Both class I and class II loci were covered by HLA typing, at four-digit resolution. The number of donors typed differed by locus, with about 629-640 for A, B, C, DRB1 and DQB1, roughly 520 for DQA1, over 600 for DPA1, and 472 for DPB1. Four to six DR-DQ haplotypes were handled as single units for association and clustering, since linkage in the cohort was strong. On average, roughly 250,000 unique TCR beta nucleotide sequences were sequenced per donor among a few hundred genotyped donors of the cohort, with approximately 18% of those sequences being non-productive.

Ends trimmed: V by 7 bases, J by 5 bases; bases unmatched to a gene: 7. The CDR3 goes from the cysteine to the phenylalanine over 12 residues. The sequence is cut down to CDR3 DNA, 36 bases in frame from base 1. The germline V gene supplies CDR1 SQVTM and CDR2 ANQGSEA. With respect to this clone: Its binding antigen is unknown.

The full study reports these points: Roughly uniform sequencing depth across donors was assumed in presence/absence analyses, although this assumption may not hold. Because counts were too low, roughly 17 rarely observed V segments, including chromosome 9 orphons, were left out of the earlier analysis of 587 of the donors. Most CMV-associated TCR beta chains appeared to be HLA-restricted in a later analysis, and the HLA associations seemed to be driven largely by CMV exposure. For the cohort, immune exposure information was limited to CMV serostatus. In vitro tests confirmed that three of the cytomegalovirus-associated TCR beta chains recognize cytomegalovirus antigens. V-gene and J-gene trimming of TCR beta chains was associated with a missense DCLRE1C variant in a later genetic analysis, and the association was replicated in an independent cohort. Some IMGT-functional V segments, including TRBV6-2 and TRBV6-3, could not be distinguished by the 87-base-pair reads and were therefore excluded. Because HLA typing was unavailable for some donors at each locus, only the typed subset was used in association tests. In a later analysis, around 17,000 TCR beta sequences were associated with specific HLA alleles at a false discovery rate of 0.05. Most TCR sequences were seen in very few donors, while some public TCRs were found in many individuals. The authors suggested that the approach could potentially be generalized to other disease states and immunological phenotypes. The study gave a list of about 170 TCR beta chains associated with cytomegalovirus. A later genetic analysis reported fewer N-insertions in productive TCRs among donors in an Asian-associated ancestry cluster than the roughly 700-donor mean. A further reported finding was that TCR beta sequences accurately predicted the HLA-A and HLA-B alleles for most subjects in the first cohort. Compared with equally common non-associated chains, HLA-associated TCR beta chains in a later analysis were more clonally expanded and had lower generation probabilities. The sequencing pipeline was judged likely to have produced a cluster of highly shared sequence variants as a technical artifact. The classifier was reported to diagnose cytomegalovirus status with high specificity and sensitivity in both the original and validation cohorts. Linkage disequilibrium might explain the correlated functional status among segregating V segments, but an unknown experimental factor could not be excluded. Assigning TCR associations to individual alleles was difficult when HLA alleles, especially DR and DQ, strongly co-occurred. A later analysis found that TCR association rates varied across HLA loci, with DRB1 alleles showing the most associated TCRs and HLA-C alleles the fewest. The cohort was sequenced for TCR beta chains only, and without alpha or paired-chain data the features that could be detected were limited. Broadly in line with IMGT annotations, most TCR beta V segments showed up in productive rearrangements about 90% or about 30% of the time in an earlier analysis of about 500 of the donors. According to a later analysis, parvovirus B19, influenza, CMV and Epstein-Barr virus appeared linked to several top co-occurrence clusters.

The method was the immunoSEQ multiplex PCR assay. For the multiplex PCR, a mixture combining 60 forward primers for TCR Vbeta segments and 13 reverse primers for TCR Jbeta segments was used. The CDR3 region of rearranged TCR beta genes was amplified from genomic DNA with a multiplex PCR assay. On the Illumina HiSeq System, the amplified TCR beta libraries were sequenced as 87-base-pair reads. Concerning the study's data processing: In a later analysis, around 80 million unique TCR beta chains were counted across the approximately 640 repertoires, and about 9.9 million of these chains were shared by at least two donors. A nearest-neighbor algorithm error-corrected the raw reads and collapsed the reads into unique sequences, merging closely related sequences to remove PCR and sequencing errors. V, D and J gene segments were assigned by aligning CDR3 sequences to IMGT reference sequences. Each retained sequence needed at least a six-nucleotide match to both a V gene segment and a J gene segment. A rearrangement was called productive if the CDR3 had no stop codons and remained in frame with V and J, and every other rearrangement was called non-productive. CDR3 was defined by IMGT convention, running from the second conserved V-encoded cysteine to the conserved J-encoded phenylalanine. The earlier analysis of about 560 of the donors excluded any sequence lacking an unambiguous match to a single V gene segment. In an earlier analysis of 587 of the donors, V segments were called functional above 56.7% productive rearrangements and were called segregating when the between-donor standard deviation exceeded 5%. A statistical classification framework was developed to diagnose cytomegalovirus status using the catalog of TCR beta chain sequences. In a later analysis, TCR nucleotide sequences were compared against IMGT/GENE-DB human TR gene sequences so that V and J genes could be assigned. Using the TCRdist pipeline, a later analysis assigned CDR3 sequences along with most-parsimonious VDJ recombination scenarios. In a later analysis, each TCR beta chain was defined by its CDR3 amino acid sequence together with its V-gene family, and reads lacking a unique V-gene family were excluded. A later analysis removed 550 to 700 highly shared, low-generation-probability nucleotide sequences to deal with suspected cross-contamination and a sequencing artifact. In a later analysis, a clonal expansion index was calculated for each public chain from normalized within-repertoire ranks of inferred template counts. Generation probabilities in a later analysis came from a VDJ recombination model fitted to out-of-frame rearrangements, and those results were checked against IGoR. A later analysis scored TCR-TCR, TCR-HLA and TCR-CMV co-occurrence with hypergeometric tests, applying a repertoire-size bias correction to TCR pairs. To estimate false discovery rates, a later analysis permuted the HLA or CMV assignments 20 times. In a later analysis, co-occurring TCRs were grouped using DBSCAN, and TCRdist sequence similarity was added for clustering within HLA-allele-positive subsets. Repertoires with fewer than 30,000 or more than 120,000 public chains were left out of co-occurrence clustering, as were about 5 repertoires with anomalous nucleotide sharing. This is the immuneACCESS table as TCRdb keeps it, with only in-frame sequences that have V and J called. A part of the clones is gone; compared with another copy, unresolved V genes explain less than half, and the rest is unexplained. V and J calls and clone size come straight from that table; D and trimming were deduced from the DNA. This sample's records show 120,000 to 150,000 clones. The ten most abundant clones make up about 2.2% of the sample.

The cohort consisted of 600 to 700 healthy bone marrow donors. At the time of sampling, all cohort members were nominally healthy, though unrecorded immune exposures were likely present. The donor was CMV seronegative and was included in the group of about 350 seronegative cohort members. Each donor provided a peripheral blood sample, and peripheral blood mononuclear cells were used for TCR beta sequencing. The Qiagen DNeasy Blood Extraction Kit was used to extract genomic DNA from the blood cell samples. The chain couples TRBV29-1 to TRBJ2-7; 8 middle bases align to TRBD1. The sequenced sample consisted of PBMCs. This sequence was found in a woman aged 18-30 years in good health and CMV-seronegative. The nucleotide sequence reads TGCAGCGCTAGACAGGGGACCAACGAGCAGTACTTC. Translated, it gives CSARQGTNEQYF.